These T cell receptor beta chains were read from a single sample in a study of cytomegalovirus exposure and HLA in healthy donors. The protocol was immunoSEQ multiplex PCR, while the TCRdb copy is restricted to in-frame clones and leaves out a portion. The sample records around 90,000 clones, more than 75% being singletons. Material: PBMCs. These receptor sequences come from a man aged 25-45 years in good health and CMV-seropositive. Both conserved end residues are part of each CDR3. The D gene is left open where the match is weak. Some rows have no size entry. The others give once, few or many, or a class for an expanded clone.

>TRBJ1-1|TRBV5-1|once|-
TGCGCCAGCAGCTGGACTGGAGGGGGGGAGAACACTGAAGCTTTCTTT
CASSWTGGGENTEAFF
>TRBJ2-5|TRBV5-1|-|-
TGCGCCAGCAGCTCCCCAGGGTTAAGACAGACCCAGTACTTC
CASSSPGLRQTQYF
>TRBJ1-2|TRBV29-1|-|-
TGCAGCGTTGTACCCCAGGGTAACTACTATGGCTACACCTTC
CSVVPQGNYYGYTF
>TRBJ1-1|TRBV19|-|-
TGTGCCAGTAGTATTTTCCGGGAAGCTTTCTTT
CASSIFREAFF
>TRBJ1-2|TRBV28|-|-
TGTGCCAGCAGTTTAGGACAGAACTATGGCTACACCTTC
CASSLGQNYGYTF
>TRBJ2-7|TRBV6-1|-|TRBD2
TGTGCCAGCAGTGTGACTAGCGGGGTATCCTACGAGCAGTACTTC
CASSVTSGVSYEQYF
>TRBJ2-1|TRBV7-8|-|TRBD2
TGTGCCAGCAGTACCCGGAGTCTAGCGGGAGCCTACAATGAGCAGTTCTTC
CASSTRSLAGAYNEQFF
>TRBJ2-1|TRBV7-8|-|-
TGTGCCAGCAGCTTAGTAGAGTTTGAGCAGTTCTTC
CASSLVEFEQFF
>TRBJ1-4|TRBV9|-|TRBD1
TGTGCCAGCAGCTCCCGACAGGGCCAGAATGAAAAACTGTTTTTT
CASSSRQGQNEKLFF
>TRBJ1-3|TRBV6-1|-|TRBD1
TGTGCCAGCAGGGAACAGGGGGGAACGTACGGTTCTGGAAACACCATATATTTT
CASREQGGTYGSGNTIYF
>TRBJ1-1|TRBV28|-|-
TGTGCCAGCAGTTCCCGGGTCCTGAACACTGAAGCTTTCTTT
CASSSRVLNTEAFF
>TRBJ1-6|TRBV5-4|-|TRBD1
TGTGCCAGCAGGCTACAGGGGGCGATCAATTCACCCCTCCACTTT
CASRLQGAINSPLHF
>TRBJ1-2|TRBV5-1|-|-
TGCGCCAGCAGCCCTGTGGGCGAAGGGCCGGGAGACACCTTC
CASSPVGEGPGDTF
>TRBJ2-2|TRBV7-3|-|-
TGTGCCAGCCGAGCGAACACCGGGGAGCTGTTTTTT
CASRANTGELFF
>TRBJ2-7|TRBV28|-|TRBD1
TGTGCCAGCAGCTGGGGTGGGACAGGGTTTTACGAGCAGTACTTC
CASSWGGTGFYEQYF
>TRBJ2-7|TRBV28|-|-
TGTGCCAGCAGTTTTCAGCAGCGGAGAGCCTACGAGCAGTACTTC
CASSFQQRRAYEQYF
>TRBJ1-4|TRBV28|-|TRBD1
TGTGCCAGCAGTTTATACAGGGGGATATCATATGAAAAACTGTTTTTT
CASSLYRGISYEKLFF
>TRBJ2-2|TRBV30|-|TRBD2
TGTGCCTCGACGACTAGCGGCTACACCGGGGAGCTGTTTTTT
CASTTSGYTGELFF
>TRBJ2-7|TRBV27|-|TRBD2
TGTGCCAGCAGTTCCGGACTAGTTACTAACGAGCAGTACTTC
CASSSGLVTNEQYF
>TRBJ1-5|TRBV2|-|-
TGTGCCAGCGGAAGGGAACAGGGTAGCAATCAGCCCCAGCATTTT
CASGREQGSNQPQHF
>TRBJ1-3|TRBV9|-|-
TGTGCCAGCAGCCCCAACACAGGAAACACCATATATTTT
CASSPNTGNTIYF
>TRBJ2-7|TRBV29-1|-|-
TGCAGCGTCCGGGACAACTACTCCTACGAGCAGTACTTC
CSVRDNYSYEQYF
>TRBJ2-2|TRBV7-6|-|-
TGTGCCAGCAGCTTAACTGTGACGAACACCGGGGAGCTGTTTTTT
CASSLTVTNTGELFF
>TRBJ2-1|TRBV6-1|few|-
TGTGCCAGCAGTGAATACAGATTGTCCAATGAGCAGTTCTTC
CASSEYRLSNEQFF
>TRBJ2-5|TRBV6-5|-|TRBD2
TGTGCCAGCAGTTACTCGATGGGGGGGACGGGAGAAACCCAGTACTTC
CASSYSMGGTGETQYF
>TRBJ1-1|TRBV2|-|-
TGTGCCAGCAGTCCTAGGGGATTGACTGAAGCTTTCTTT
CASSPRGLTEAFF
>TRBJ1-1|TRBV7-9|-|-
TGTGCCAGCAGCCAGTCCAGTGAAGCTTTCTTT
CASSQSSEAFF
>TRBJ1-2|TRBV6-5|-|-
TGTGCCAGCAGTTATGAGGGCCTGCGGGGCTACACCTTC
CASSYEGLRGYTF
>TRBJ2-2|TRBV28|once|-
TGTGCCAGTCTCCTAAGGGGTCCGAACACCGGGGAGCTGTTTTTT
CASLLRGPNTGELFF
>TRBJ1-1|TRBV5-6|once|TRBD1
TGTGCCAGCAGCCCCGGGACAGGGGTTACTGAAGCTTTCTTT
CASSPGTGVTEAFF
>TRBJ2-3|TRBV30|-|-
TGTGCCTGGAGTACCGTCGGGGGGCCCACAGATACGCAGTATTTT
CAWSTVGGPTDTQYF